This entry concerns a single TCR beta chain. The V and J ends lost 4 bases and 5 bases, in that order; junction bases with no gene match: 17. Germline-derived CDR1 and CDR2 are LGHNA and YSLEER. The CDR3 spans 18 residues. This table comes from immunoSEQ multiplex PCR, and its TCRdb copy is limited to in-frame clones, with some not included. The profile shows roughly 80,000 clones, 93% of them singletons. This entry belongs to a study of technical replicates of blood from a handful of donors. What was sequenced was T cells isolated from PBMCs. V usage is TRBV4-3 and J usage is TRBJ2-7; TRBD2 agrees at 10 bases. The sequence was collected from a human donor in good health. This CDR3 is CASSLKEREGTKGDEQYF. The CDR3 DNA reads TGCGCCAGCAGCCTCAAGGAGCGGGAGGGCACCAAGGGGGACGAGCAGTACTTC.